The present T cell receptor (beta chain) was sequenced within a study of beta chain features in type 1 diabetes (dated by TCRdb to the late 2010s). At the level of the whole study: No differences in mean age, gender distribution, total cell number or subset yield were found between patients and healthy donors. In the study, TCRB repertoires of sorted circulating CD4+ T cell subsets from recently diagnosed type 1 diabetes patients were compared with those of matched healthy donors. A total of some 100,000,000 sorted cells were examined across all samples, and a strong correlation was observed between cell number per subset and RNA yield. Whereas all 28 donors provided naive and central memory subsets, regulatory and stem cell-like memory subsets were isolated from just 8 patients and about eight healthy donors.

Each donor gave one peripheral blood draw, roughly 110 mL on average, collected into heparinised tubes. Using a panel that included CD45RO, CCR7, CD25, CD127, CD95 and CD27, naive, central memory, regulatory and stem cell-like memory CD4+ T cells were sorted on a BD FACSAria II. A purity above 98% was achieved for all sorted populations. PBMCs were separated immediately by Lymphoprep density gradient centrifugation and were stained directly, without being cultured. To minimize batch effects, samples were stained and sorted in pairs, one healthy donor with one patient per experiment. This clone was seen only a few times. Its antigen remains undetermined. The sample holds no much larger clone one base away, and base qualities are not on file. Additional DNA sequences in this sample encode the identical CDR3. What the authors observed across the whole study: The naive, central memory and regulatory TCRB repertoires appeared to resemble one another more closely among patients than among healthy donors. At VDJ recombination sites, type 1 diabetes patients had fewer insertions and more deleted nucleotides, which implies abnormalities in thymic rearrangement. PCR may preferentially amplify shorter templates, but because patient and control samples were amplified and corrected together, any resulting skew would affect both groups equally. Because cDNA was sequenced instead of genomic DNA, highly expressing activated cells could be over-represented, though the groups showed no difference in activation or CD3 levels. Type 1 diabetes patients showed a moderate but significant shortening of TCRB CDR3 length in all four CD4+ subsets. Only small numbers of individuals were included in the HLA sub-analyses, which left unresolved whether HLA type had any influence on TCRB rearrangement.

Taken from the germline V gene, the CDR1 and CDR2 loops are SQVTM and ANQGSEA. Relative to germline, V is missing 4 bases and J is missing 0 bases, with 0 bases of the junction outside any gene match. Including the terminal cysteine and phenylalanine, the CDR3 comprises 12 residues. Of the read, only the CDR3 DNA is kept; its 36 bases are in frame from base 1. The entire isolated RNA was reverse transcribed using the High Capacity cDNA Reverse Transcription Kit, and thus expressed TCRB transcripts were sequenced. Deep immunoSEQ sequencing was applied to naive, central memory and regulatory T cell samples, giving an average of around 4 million total reads per sample. Sorted cells were lysed in RLT buffer and RNA was extracted with DNase-treated RNeasy Micro or Mini kits, depending on cell number. Each cell subset was processed on its own to prevent cross-contamination, while patient and healthy donor samples were processed together. Using the immunoSEQ multiplex PCR, TCRB sequences were amplified from cDNA into 87-bp fragments spanning the CDR3 region. The amplicons were sequenced using the Illumina HiSeq platform. The original methods were these. PCR bias was computationally corrected using synthetic template baselines, reads within Hamming distance 2 were collapsed, and singletons that could not be merged were discarded. By aligning reads against IMGT, V, D and J genes, CDR3 length, and insertions or deletions at six rearrangement sites were assigned. Within each subset, clonotype counts were normalized to sorted cell number, and only after that were true diversity and Gini coefficients computed with the tcR R package. The overlap coefficient, calculated on TCRB nucleotide sequences, was used to measure repertoire sharing. Out-of-frame TCRB sequences from naive cells were analyzed as a proxy for the pre-selection repertoire. Sourced from immuneACCESS, this table was stored by TCRdb with only in-frame sequences that have V and J called. A share of the clones is absent; for the studies checked, an unresolved V gene accounts for under half, and the remainder has no known explanation. V and J calls and clone size are those listed in that table; D and trimming were worked out from the DNA. For this sample there are some 660,000 clones; more than 12% appear just once. The top ten hold nearly 0.04% of the sample.

The sequencing sample was made of naive CD4+ T cells from blood. In the paper's terms, the cell subset or site label means: true naive CD4+ T cells. The rearranged segments are TRBV29-1 and TRBJ2-7; 7 of the junction bases match TRBD1. This receptor was obtained from a man younger than 35 with type 1 diabetes. CDR3 reads: CSVGQGSYEQYF. The DNA sequence reads TGCAGCGTTGGACAGGGCTCCTACGAGCAGTACTTC.